This T cell receptor (beta chain) comes out of a study of T cell responses to AZD1222 COVID-19 vaccine. Overall study findings and caveats: Regions left unmutated in variants are reportedly the target of nearly half of spike-specific TCRs. Spike-specific TCR breadth and depth went up after people got two AZD1222 doses.

Sequencing used immunoSEQ multiplex PCR; TCRdb keeps in-frame clones, though not all of them. The data show 79,000 or so clones, with roughly 87% seen just once and less than 6% held by the top ten. Concerning this clone itself: Its cognate antigen is unknown.

The CDR3 loop spans 12 amino acids. Between the trimmed V and J ends, which lost 5 bases and 2 bases, there was a span of 8 bases. CDR1 and CDR2 (germline): SQVTM, ANQGSEA. Second-dose intervals near 4 or 12 weeks were combined. Sequenced material: peripheral blood, taken 28 days after the second AZD1222 dose. The gene calls are TRBV29-1 and TRBJ2-3, with D possibly TRBD2 on 6 matching bases. This clonotype was obtained from an adult who received the AZD1222 COVID-19 vaccine. The chain's CDR3 is CSVWGDTDTQYF. CDR3 DNA: TGCAGCGTTTGGGGGGACACAGATACGCAGTATTTT.